Following are 30 T cell receptor beta chains from one sample sequenced in a study of glioma-infiltrating T cells. Amplification of TCR alpha and beta CDR3 regions from RNA used iRepertoire nested multiplex PCR. TCRdb recomputed calls from the multiplex PCR reads with MiXCR, one row per CDR3 protein. This sample has 93,000 or so distinct CDR3 sequences, with 25% to 35% found just once. The sequencing sample was made of glioma tissue, nonneoplastic brain tissue, or PBMCs (not recorded which). The source is a human donor with low-grade glioma or glioblastoma, undergoing nonglioma brain surgery, or in good health (not recorded which).

This clonotype occurred a few times. It may be a read error: a sequence one base away is much more abundant. The chain combines TRBV20-1 with TRBJ1-5; 7 bases match TRBD1. CDR1 DFQATT and CDR2 SNEGSKA come from the germline V gene (reference sequence). V shed 3 bases and J 7 bases; nucleotides not matched to a gene: 6. The CDR3 is 13 residues long. The CDR3 reads CSASRDSGQPQHF. CDR3 nucleotides: TGCAGTGCTAGCCGGGACAGTGGGCAGCCCCAGCATTTT.

Concerning this clonotype itself: This clone may be a read error of a much larger clone one base away. CDR3 sequence reads: CASSFGTGGFNKQFF. The CDR3 bases are TGTGCCAGCAGCTTTGGGACAGGGGGCTTTAATAAGCAGTTCTTC. The chain recombines TRBV7-2 with TRBJ2-1, with 12 bases fitting TRBD1. The germline gives CDR1 SGHTA, CDR2 FQGNSA. The CDR3 is 15 residues long. Trimming cost V 3 bases and J 11 bases; bases outside gene matches: 8. Full variable domain (missing parts from reference TRBV7-2 and TRBJ2-1): GAGVSQSPSNKVTEKGKDVELRCDPISGHTALYWYRQSLGQGLEFLIYFQGNSAPDKSGLPSDRFSAERTGGSVSTLTIQRTQQEDSAVYLCASSFGTGGFNKQFFGPGTRLTVL.

The V and J genes are TRBV20-1 and TRBJ2-3; weak D call: TRBD2 (5 bases). The V end was cut by 2 bases, the J end by 12 bases, with 21 bases between. The CDR3 has 14 residues. From germline, CDR1 is DFQATT and CDR2 SNEGSKA (reference sequence). In DNA form, the CDR3 reads TGCAGTGCTAGAATGAGTCATGGGCGGGTGGCACAGTATTTT. Translated: CSARMSHGRVAQYF.

This clonotype has a single count. One end of the junction is discordant with germline, which a read error may explain. The chain employs TRBV2 and TRBJ2-3; a weak D match, TRBD2 (5 bases). Germline V lookup: CDR1 SNHLY, CDR2 FYNNEI. The CDR3 length is 14 residues. The CDR3 loop is CASSEGSSKDTQYF. In DNA form, the CDR3 reads TGTGCCAGCAGTGAGGGGTCTAGCAAAGATACGCAGTATTTT.

This clonotype was found a few times. The genes are TRBV3-1 and TRBJ2-2, with D perhaps TRBD1 or TRBD2 (5 bases each). Germline V CDR1 and CDR2: LGHDT, YNNKEL (reference sequence). The CDR3 has 14 amino acids. V dropped 1 base and J dropped 7 bases, with 10 bases sitting between them. This CDR3 is CASSQALRGGELFF. CDR3 nucleotide sequence: TGTGCCAGCAGCCAAGCCTTGAGGGGCGGGGAGCTGTTTTTT.

This clonotype was picked up a small number of times. This chain joins TRBV10-3 and TRBJ2-7; D unclear. The CDR3 spans 15 residues. CDR1 ENHRY and CDR2 SYGVKD come from the germline V gene. The V end was cut by 2 bases, the J end by 0 bases, with 11 bases between. The CDR3 region has the DNA TGTGCCATCAGTGAGGCCAGTAGAGTCTCCTACGAGCAGTACTTC. Residues: CAISEASRVSYEQYF.

This clonotype was detected many times. This chain links TRBV7-2 with TRBJ2-1; the D is unclear. Germline V gives CDR1 SGHTA, CDR2 FQGNSA. The CDR3 loop spans 14 amino acids. With 3 bases removed from V and 6 bases from J, the gap between germline ends came to 12 bases. The CDR3 coding sequence is TGTGCCAGCAGCTTCTTTAGTACGCCCAATGAGCAGTTCTTC. It yields the protein CASSFFSTPNEQFF.

The chain carries TRBV28 and TRBJ2-2, with a possible D match to TRBD1 (6 bases). The V end lost 3 bases, the J end lost 0 bases, and 8 bases lay between the germline ends. From germline, CDR1 is MDHEN and CDR2 SYDVKM. The CDR3 contains 15 residues. The CDR3: CASSFRGTNTGELFF. CDR3 nucleotide sequence: TGTGCCAGCAGTTTCAGGGGTACGAACACCGGGGAGCTGTTTTTT.

This CDR3 is CATTEANTEAFF. In DNA form, the CDR3 reads TGTGCCACCACGGAGGCGAACACTGAAGCTTTCTTT. This chain uses TRBV28 with TRBJ1-1, with D unclear. V lost 10 bases and J 1 base, leaving 10 bases between the germline ends. Germline CDR1 and CDR2: MDHEN and SYDVKM. This CDR3 has 12 residues.

The J gene is TRBJ2-5, the V gene TRBV5-1; 14 bases are shared with TRBD2. The ends lost 4 bases at V and 1 base at J; junction bases unmatched: 3. CDR1 and CDR2 from the germline V gene are SGHRS and YFSETQ. This CDR3 contains 16 residues. CDR3 loop: CASSRTSGGRQETQYF. CDR3 nucleotide sequence: TGCGCCAGCAGCCGGACTAGCGGGGGGCGCCAAGAGACCCAGTACTTC.

This clonotype has a handful of counts. This rearrangement joins TRBV15 to TRBJ2-1, with a weak D call TRBD2 (6 bases). Germline V gives CDR1 LNHNV, CDR2 YYDKDF (reference sequence). V lost 0 bases, J lost 0 bases, and 18 bases lay in between. The CDR3 covers 19 residues. The CDR3 DNA reads TGTGCCACCAGCAGAGATCCTTATGGACTAACATCCTCCTACAATGAGCAGTTCTTC. This codes for CATSRDPYGLTSSYNEQFF. Looking up the rest from reference TRBV15 and TRBJ2-1 gives the full variable domain: DAMVIQNPRYQVTQFGKPVTLSCSQTLNHNVMYWYQQKSSQAPKLLFHYYDKDFNNEADTPDNFQSRRPNTSFCFLDIRSPGLGDTAMYLCATSRDPYGLTSSYNEQFFGPGTRLTVL.

The chain links TRBV4-2 to TRBJ1-1; D gene unclear. Germline V CDR1 and CDR2: LGHNA, YNFKEQ. V lost 0 bases and J 0 bases, leaving 5 bases between the germline ends. The CDR3 is 14 residues long. CDR3 sequence: CASSQDLLNTEAFF. The CDR3 region has the DNA TGTGCCAGCAGCCAAGATCTATTGAACACTGAAGCTTTCTTT.

The table lists this clonotype with many counts. The chain uses TRBV27 and TRBJ1-5, with 7 bases fitting TRBD1. V shed 6 bases and J 4 bases; nucleotides not matched to a gene: 9. Germline V gene data show CDR1 as MNHEY and CDR2 as SMNVEV (reference sequence). The CDR3 length is 15 residues. This CDR3 is CASRPQGQRNQPQHF. DNA for the CDR3: TGTGCCAGCAGACCCCAGGGACAGCGGAATCAGCCCCAGCATTTT.

As to this clonotype: The germline gene is not matched at one end of the junction; a read error may be the cause. The genes are TRBV7-9 and TRBJ2-3; possible D gene TRBD2, 6 bases. The CDR3 is 18 amino acids. The germline gives CDR1 SEHNR, CDR2 FQNEAQ (reference sequence). This CDR3 is CASSLDRISGSSTDTQYF. The CDR3 DNA is TGTGCCAGCAGCTTAGATCGGATCAGCGGGTCTAGCACAGATACGCAATATTTT.

This clonotype was counted between two and nine times. This chain joins TRBV10-3 and TRBJ1-3; the D is unclear. Trimming shortened V by 4 bases and J by 0 bases, and 7 bases separated the two germline ends. The CDR3 totals 14 residues. Germline loops: CDR1 ENHRY, CDR2 SYGVKD. CDR3 DNA sequence: TGTGCCATCAGTGGGCAGCTCTCTGGAAACACCATATATTTT. It encodes CAISGQLSGNTIYF.

The genes are TRBV7-2 and TRBJ2-5; D unclear. Germline CDR1 is SGHTA and CDR2 is FQGNSA. This CDR3 spans 14 amino acids. V was shortened by 7 bases and J by 3 bases, with 15 bases between the two germline ends. The CDR3 here is CASNLQSWEETQYF. The CDR3 DNA is TGTGCCAGCAACCTCCAGAGTTGGGAAGAGACCCAGTACTTC.

The chain couples TRBV24-1 to TRBJ2-5, with D possibly being TRBD2 (5 bases). CDR1 is KGHDR and CDR2 is SFDVKD in the germline V gene. Trimming removed 2 bases at V and 4 bases at J, with 10 bases between. This CDR3 is 14 amino acids long. The CDR3 here is CATSDYGVGETQYF. Written as DNA, the CDR3 is TGTGCCACCAGTGATTACGGGGTAGGAGAGACCCAGTACTTC.

This clonotype occurred once. This could be a read error, since a much larger clone is one nucleotide away. V is TRBV6-2 or TRBV6-3 and J is TRBJ2-2, with 8 bases lining up with TRBD1. This CDR3 region has 16 residues. J was trimmed by 2 bases and V by 4 bases; bases with no gene match: 6. CDR1 MNHEY and CDR2 SVGEGT come from the germline V gene. The CDR3 loop is CASSSWTGPNTGELFF. CDR3 sequence (DNA): TGTGCCAGCAGTTCTTGGACAGGGCCCAACACCGGGGAGCTGTTTTTT.

This clonotype has at least ten counts. The chain carries TRBV20-1 and TRBJ2-7; 8 bases are a match to TRBD2. The CDR3 length is 14 residues. J lost 3 bases, V lost 4 bases, and 8 bases had no gene match. The germline CDR1 and CDR2 sequences are DFQATT and SNEGSKA (reference sequence). The CDR3 spells CSAKSGTSGYEQYF. The DNA for the CDR3 is TGCAGTGCTAAGTCAGGTACTAGCGGCTACGAGCAGTACTTC.

This clonotype has more than one count but fewer than ten. This chain links TRBV9 with TRBJ2-1; 13 bases line up with TRBD2. CDR1 is SGDLS and CDR2 is YYNGEE in the germline V gene. The CDR3 spans 14 residues. V shed 8 bases and J 5 bases; nucleotides not matched to a gene: 4. The CDR3 coding sequence is TGTGCCAGTACCGGGACTAGCGGGGACAATGAGCAGTTCTTC. Encoded protein: CASTGTSGDNEQFF.

The chain recombines TRBV7-9 with TRBJ1-5, with D maybe TRBD1 (6 bases). V was cut by 1 base and J by 9 bases, with 10 bases left in between. The CDR3 has 13 amino acids. The V gene's germline CDR1 is SEHNR and CDR2 FQNEAQ (reference sequence). As DNA, the CDR3 is TGTGCCAGCAGCTTAGAAGGGGGGAGGCCCCAGCATTTT. It specifies CASSLEGGRPQHF. The full variable domain, with the rest looked up from reference TRBV7-9 and TRBJ1-5, is DTGVSQNPRHKITKRGQNVTFRCDPISEHNRLYWYRQTLGQGPEFLTYFQNEAQLEKSRLLSDRFSAERPKGSFSTLEIQRTEQGDSAMYLCASSLEGGRPQHFGDGTRLSIL.

This chain joins TRBV4-3 and TRBJ1-4; 10 positions match TRBD1. Germline V lookup: CDR1 LGHNA, CDR2 YSLEER. Losses at the gene ends were 1 base for V and 5 bases for J; bases not matched to a gene: 4. CDR3 size: 16 residues. This CDR3 is CASSQGPGQGNEKLFF. CDR3 coding DNA: TGCGCCAGCAGCCAAGGACCGGGACAGGGGAATGAAAAACTGTTTTTT.

This clonotype was seen at least ten times. The CDR3 sequence is CASTIQGGGGDEQFF. In DNA form, the CDR3 reads TGTGCCAGCACCATTCAGGGGGGGGGCGGGGATGAGCAGTTCTTC. V usage is TRBV12-3 or TRBV12-4 and J usage is TRBJ2-1; D may correspond to TRBD1 or TRBD2 (7 bases each). V lost 7 bases to trimming and J lost 8 bases, with 21 bases between them. This CDR3 comprises 15 residues.

The chain links TRBV7-2 to TRBJ1-6; no firm D call. The CDR3 sequence is 14 residues long. Trimming shortened V by 5 bases and J by 7 bases, and 12 bases separated the two germline ends. Looked up from germline, CDR1 is SGHTA and CDR2 is FQGNSA. Written as DNA, the CDR3 is TGTGCCAGCAGCCTTAAGGTGTACAATTCACCCCTCCACTTT. Its translation is CASSLKVYNSPLHF.

The chain combines TRBV12-3 or TRBV12-4 with TRBJ1-1; TRBD1 matches at 11 bases. The CDR3 sequence is 14 residues long. V was pared by 6 bases and J by 12 bases, with 12 bases of the junction left unmatched. The CDR3 reads CASRTPGTGGKTFF. The CDR3 region has the DNA TGTGCCAGCAGAACGCCCGGGACAGGGGGAAAAACTTTCTTT.

As regards this clonotype: The conserved phenylalanine or tryptophan is not found at the CDR3 terminus, so this likely reflects a read error. This chain links TRBV14 with TRBJ2-3; 8 bases are a match to TRBD2. This CDR3 contains 13 residues. V was clipped by 3 bases and J by 8 bases; unmatched bases: 4. Germline lookup yields CDR1 SGHDN and CDR2 FVKESK. The CDR3 sequence is CASSQAGGVTQYS. DNA for the CDR3: TGTGCCAGCAGCCAGGCCGGGGGGGTTACGCAGTATTCT.

This clonotype appeared many times. The chain carries TRBV20-1 and TRBJ2-7; TRBD1 agrees at 10 bases. The V and J ends lost 4 bases and 6 bases, in that order; junction bases with no gene match: 6. The germline gives CDR1 DFQATT, CDR2 SNEGSKA (reference sequence). CDR3 length: 13 residues. The CDR3 coding sequence is TGCAGTGCTAAGGGGACAGGGGACTTCGAGCAGTACTTC. Translation: CSAKGTGDFEQYF.

In its sample, this clonotype was seen many times. The genes are TRBV5-5 and TRBJ2-1, with 12 nucleotides matching TRBD2. This CDR3 is built from 13 residues. Germline CDR1 is SGHKS and CDR2 is YYEKEE (reference sequence). V shed 7 bases and J 7 bases; nucleotides not matched to a gene: 3. This chain's CDR3 is CASAGTSGNEQFF. The CDR3 DNA reads as TGTGCCAGCGCGGGGACTAGCGGGAATGAGCAGTTCTTC.

This clonotype was counted at least ten times. The CDR3 DNA sequence: TGTGCCAGCAGTCCACAGGGTTCTCAAGGGGAGACCCAGTACTTC. Its translation: CASSPQGSQGETQYF. This chain links TRBV28 with TRBJ2-5; a possible D gene is TRBD1 (6 bases). Germline values: CDR1 MDHEN, CDR2 SYDVKM. With 5 bases removed from V and 5 bases from J, the gap between germline ends came to 18 bases. The CDR3 runs to 15 residues.

The chain is built from TRBV19 and TRBJ2-3, with D possibly being TRBD1 or TRBD2 (6 bases each). CDR3 size: 14 residues. Between the trimmed V and J ends, which lost 10 bases and 6 bases, there was a span of 20 bases. The germline gives CDR1 LNHDA, CDR2 SQIVND (reference sequence). The CDR3 nucleotides read TGTGCCACTTCTCGGGGGCCTTTCCCCGATACGCAGTATTTT. Encoded protein: CATSRGPFPDTQYF.